The rows below give T cell receptor beta chains drawn from one sample of a study of blood T cell repertoires in COVID-19. The method was immunoSEQ multiplex PCR; TCRdb's version includes in-frame clones alone and lacks a portion of them. The table includes 110,000 to 150,000 clones, around 79% detected once. What was sequenced was peripheral blood. These receptors came from a man aged 45-65 years with active or convalescent COVID-19. The CDR3 runs from the conserved cysteine through the conserved F or W. Each record gives: J gene, V gene, CDR3 protein.

>TRBJ1-5|TRBV27
CASSFRQGIGQPQHF
>TRBJ2-7|TRBV19
CASSRDTRYEQYF
>TRBJ2-2|TRBV7-6
CASSLGGGATGELFF
>TRBJ1-1|TRBV27
CASGTEVYRDTEAFF
>TRBJ1-4|TRBV28
CASSFLGSTNEKLFF
>TRBJ2-5|TRBV2
CASRDYGAGETQYF
>TRBJ1-1|TRBV5-6
CASSFISGSEAFF
>TRBJ2-2|TRBV6-5
CASSYSQGGNTGELFF
>TRBJ2-3|TRBV6-1
CASSVHWGTGTDTQYF
>TRBJ2-5|TRBV18
CASSPPKLDGETQYF
>TRBJ2-5|TRBV18
CASSPQRGTEETQYF
>TRBJ2-7|TRBV9
CASSVDRDSGYEQYF
>TRBJ1-6|TRBV6-5
CASSYSSTGYYSPLHF
>TRBJ2-1|TRBV4-2
CASSQASGRAVEQFF
>TRBJ2-3|TRBV13
CASSLRVDTQYF
>TRBJ2-7|TRBV5-1
CASRLTSGSYEQYF
>TRBJ2-3|TRBV2
CASSGAGGFVDTQYF
>TRBJ2-3|TRBV7-7
CASSPLGVAGADTQYF
>TRBJ1-1|TRBV9
CASSPGGLGGNTEAFF
>TRBJ2-1|TRBV4-1
CASSQREGGYNEQFF
>TRBJ1-6|TRBV11-3
CASSLRTGSNSPLHF
>TRBJ2-6|TRBV28
CASSFRGMGANVLTF
>TRBJ2-7|TRBV9
CASRGTGYEQYF
>TRBJ1-1|TRBV27
CASVPSSLAEAFF
>TRBJ2-5|TRBV11-3
CASSSGTGTFETQYF
>TRBJ1-4|TRBV18
CASSPVMAGQATNEKLFF
>TRBJ2-1|TRBV11-2
CASSLVGSGRAWQFF
>TRBJ1-1|TRBV27
CASSRQVANTEAFF
>TRBJ2-7|TRBV28
CASSFGPQGLARPEQYF
>TRBJ2-2|TRBV28
CASSSSSGLAGDWYIGELFF
>TRBJ1-5|TRBV27
CASSLDRGNQPQHF
>TRBJ2-2|TRBV30
CAWNGGTGELFF
>TRBJ2-7|TRBV24-1
CATSASGTGSYEQYF
>TRBJ1-1|TRBV5-8
CASKVFLGGGDTEAFF
>TRBJ1-2|TRBV6-5
CASSYSGTGRFHGYTF
>TRBJ2-3|TRBV4-2
CASSQDSPSGSTSDTQYF
>TRBJ2-3|TRBV5-1
CASSVQGLVTDTQYF
>TRBJ2-1|TRBV28
CASSQGLAGSGSYNEQFF
>TRBJ1-2|TRBV6-1
CASSDRGQLIRGRLGYTF
>TRBJ1-2|TRBV1
CTSSHTQGRADGYTF
>TRBJ2-7|TRBV27
CASSLSAGGSYEQYF
>TRBJ2-7|TRBV28
CASRGGLAGAYEQYF